This entry concerns a single TCR beta chain. The data are from a study of blood T cell repertoires in COVID-19. Study-level information: T cells, B-cell-depleted T cells, or PBMCs provided the cDNA or gDNA that served as material.

Germline values: CDR1 SEHNR, CDR2 FQNEAQ (reference sequence). Trimming removed 2 bases at V and 7 bases at J, with 12 bases between. This CDR3 has 14 residues. Authors' methods: Reference gene primer amplification gave estimated nucleated cell counts. Clones were read by immunoSEQ multiplex PCR, and TCRdb kept only the in-frame ones, dropping some. D and trimming come from the DNA, and the V and J calls and clone size come from that table. The sample has under 250,000 clones, 83% seen once. The receptor was derived from a woman between 40 and 55 years old with active or convalescent COVID-19. The V gene is TRBV7-9, the J gene TRBJ2-1, with D tentatively TRBD1 (5 bases). Sample: peripheral blood. The chain's CDR3 is CASSLQGVGNEQFF. In DNA form, the CDR3 reads TGTGCCAGCAGCTTACAGGGTGTGGGTAATGAGCAGTTCTTC.